A single sample gave rise to the 14 T cell receptor beta chains below, sequenced in a study of shared clonotypes between healthy human individuals. The assay was immunoSEQ multiplex PCR, and TCRdb's table has in-frame clones only and misses some. The sample has about 600,000 clones; 98% are singletons. CD8 cells regarded as naive lacked CD45RO, were positively chosen for CCR7, and omitted terminally differentiated effector memory CD45RA+ cells. Material: naive CD8+ T cells sorted from blood. These receptors all come from a man aged 30 to 45 in good health.

The chain is built from TRBV7-8 and TRBJ1-5; D is unresolved. V dropped 1 base and J dropped 2 bases, with 15 bases sitting between them. Germline V gene sequence: CDR1 SGHVS, CDR2 FQNEAQ. The CDR3 has 17 amino acids. CDR3 nucleotides: TGTGCCAGCAGCTTAGGGAACCTACACTCTCGCAATCAGCCCCAGCATTTT. It yields the protein CASSLGNLHSRNQPQHF. Complete variable domain (other parts from reference TRBV7-8 and TRBJ1-5): GAGVSQSPRYKVAKRGQDVALRCDPISGHVSLFWYQQALGQGPEFLTYFQNEAQLDKSGLPSDRFFAERPEGSVSTLKIQRTQQEDSAVYLCASSLGNLHSRNQPQHFGDGTRLSIL.

This clone was seen once. This sequence joins TRBV9 and TRBJ1-5; 8 bases map to TRBD1. The germline CDR1 and CDR2 sequences are SGDLS and YYNGEE. The trim removed 3 bases at V and 5 bases at J, leaving 4 bases unmatched. The CDR3 totals 14 residues. The CDR3 loop reads CASSAGTGDQPQHF. The CDR3 DNA reads TGTGCCAGCAGCGCCGGGACAGGCGATCAGCCCCAGCATTTT.

The chain couples TRBV7-8 to TRBJ2-7; maybe TRBD1 (6 bases). V was pared by 9 bases and J by 0 bases, with 9 bases between. The CDR3 consists of 12 residues. Germline V gene lookup returns CDR1 SGHVS and CDR2 FQNEAQ. The CDR3 bases are TGTGCCAGTATAGGGGGCTCCTACGAGCAGTACTTC. It codes for CASIGGSYEQYF.

This clone was detected once. The genes are TRBV7-6 and TRBJ2-1; a possible D gene is TRBD1 (5 bases). Germline-derived CDR1 and CDR2 are SGHVS and FNYEAQ. Between the trimmed V and J ends, which lost 2 bases and 6 bases, there was a span of 11 bases. The CDR3 covers 14 residues. The CDR3 reads CASSLTGPLNEQFF. The CDR3 coding sequence is TGTGCCAGCAGCTTAACAGGACCCCTCAATGAGCAGTTCTTC.

Details on this clone: Sequence at one end of the junction differs from germline and may be a read error. The V gene is TRBV7-7, the J gene TRBJ2-5; 10 bases map to TRBD2. Germline CDR1 is SSHAT and CDR2 is FNYEAQ (reference sequence). The CDR3 has 17 residues. The CDR3 DNA reads TGTGCTAGCAGCTCCGTCGCTAGCGGGGGCCTCCAAGAGACCCAGTACTTC. Translated, it gives CASSSVASGGLQETQYF.

Regarding this clone: Within the sample, other DNA sequences also encode this same CDR3. This chain links TRBV11-2 with TRBJ1-1; no clear D gene. The ends were cut back, 1 base at V and 0 bases at J, with 9 bases in the middle. From germline, CDR1 is SGHAT and CDR2 FQNNGV. The CDR3 has 15 amino acids. Here the CDR3 reads CASSLAGLMNTEAFF. The CDR3 DNA sequence: TGTGCCAGCAGCTTAGCAGGATTGATGAACACTGAAGCTTTCTTT.

Details on this clone: The same CDR3 can be traced to other DNA sequences in this sample. The genes are TRBV29-1 and TRBJ2-7; TRBD2 aligns across 10 bases. The CDR3 contains 12 residues. J was trimmed by 3 bases and V by 4 bases; bases with no gene match: 0. Germline V gene data show CDR1 as SQVTM and CDR2 as ANQGSEA. The CDR3 protein is CSVASGSYEQYF. The CDR3, as DNA: TGCAGCGTTGCTAGCGGGAGCTACGAGCAGTACTTC.

V usage is TRBV2 and J usage is TRBJ1-1; TRBD1 might be the D (5 bases). This CDR3 is built from 10 residues. CDR1 and CDR2 (germline): SNHLY, FYNNEI. V gave up 10 bases and J gave up 7 bases, with 10 bases separating them. CDR3 DNA: TGTGCCACTTCAGGGTATGAAGCTTTCTTT. Residues: CATSGYEAFF.

The CDR3, as DNA: TGTGCCACCAGCCCCGGACAGGGGGGCCACGAGCAGTACTTC. It is translated as CATSPGQGGHEQYF. The V gene is TRBV15, the J gene TRBJ2-7, with 10 bases fitting TRBD1. Per the germline V gene, CDR1 is LNHNV and CDR2 is YYDKDF (reference sequence). This CDR3 region has 14 residues. Trimming removed 5 bases from V and 5 bases from J; junction bases left unmatched: 6.

This chain joins TRBV7-8 and TRBJ2-1, with 10 bases lining up with TRBD2. Germline CDR1 and CDR2: SGHVS and FQNEAQ. This CDR3 spans 17 amino acids. The trim removed 4 bases at V and 1 base at J, leaving 7 bases unmatched. The CDR3 loop is CASSSRASGSSYNEQFF. The CDR3 DNA sequence: TGTGCCAGCAGCTCTCGGGCTAGCGGGAGTTCCTACAATGAGCAGTTCTTC.

The V call is TRBV28, the J call TRBJ2-2; possible D gene TRBD1, 6 bases. CDR1 MDHEN and CDR2 SYDVKM come from the germline V gene. CDR3 length: 15 amino acids. Trimming left V 6 bases short and J 1 base short, with 12 bases between. The CDR3 here is CASSLQTGNTGELFF. The DNA of the CDR3 is TGTGCCAGCAGCCTTCAGACAGGGAACACCGGGGAGCTGTTTTTT.

The chain links TRBV29-1 to TRBJ2-1; TRBD2 aligns across 9 bases. The CDR3 has 16 residues. CDR1 is SQVTM and CDR2 is ANQGSEA in the germline V gene. Trimming took 5 bases from V and 4 from J; bases not matched to a gene: 12. CDR3 amino acids: CSVPAEGLAGYNEQFF. Here the CDR3 DNA reads TGCAGCGTTCCGGCCGAGGGGCTAGCGGGGTACAATGAGCAGTTCTTC.

The chain joins TRBV29-1 to TRBJ2-7; 9 positions agree with TRBD1. The V and J ends lost 4 bases and 5 bases, in that order; junction bases with no gene match: 3. The germline V gene has CDR1 SQVTM and CDR2 ANQGSEA. This CDR3 has 12 amino acids. CDR3 sequence: CSVVGQGNEQYF. In DNA, the CDR3 is TGCAGCGTTGTGGGACAGGGAAACGAGCAGTACTTC.

V and J are TRBV5-1 and TRBJ2-1; 8 bases line up with TRBD1. CDR1 is SGHRS and CDR2 is YFSETQ in the germline V gene. The trim removed 3 bases at V and 8 bases at J, leaving 4 bases unmatched. This CDR3 region has 13 residues. The CDR3 sequence is CASSSGQGYEQFF. The CDR3 DNA sequence: TGCGCCAGCAGCTCTGGACAGGGCTATGAGCAGTTCTTC.